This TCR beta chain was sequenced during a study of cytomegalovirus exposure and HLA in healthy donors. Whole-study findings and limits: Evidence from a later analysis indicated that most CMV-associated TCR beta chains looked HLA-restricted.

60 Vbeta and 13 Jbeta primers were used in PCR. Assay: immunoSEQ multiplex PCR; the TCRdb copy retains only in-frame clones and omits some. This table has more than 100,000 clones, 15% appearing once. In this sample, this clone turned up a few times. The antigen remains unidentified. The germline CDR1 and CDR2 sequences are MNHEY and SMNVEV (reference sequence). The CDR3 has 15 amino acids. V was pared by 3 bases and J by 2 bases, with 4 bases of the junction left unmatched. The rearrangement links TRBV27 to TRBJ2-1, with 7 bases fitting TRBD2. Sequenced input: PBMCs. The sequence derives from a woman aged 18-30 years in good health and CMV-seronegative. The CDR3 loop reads CASSFAGATYNEQFF. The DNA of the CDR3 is TGTGCCAGCAGTTTTGCGGGAGCTACCTACAATGAGCAGTTCTTC.